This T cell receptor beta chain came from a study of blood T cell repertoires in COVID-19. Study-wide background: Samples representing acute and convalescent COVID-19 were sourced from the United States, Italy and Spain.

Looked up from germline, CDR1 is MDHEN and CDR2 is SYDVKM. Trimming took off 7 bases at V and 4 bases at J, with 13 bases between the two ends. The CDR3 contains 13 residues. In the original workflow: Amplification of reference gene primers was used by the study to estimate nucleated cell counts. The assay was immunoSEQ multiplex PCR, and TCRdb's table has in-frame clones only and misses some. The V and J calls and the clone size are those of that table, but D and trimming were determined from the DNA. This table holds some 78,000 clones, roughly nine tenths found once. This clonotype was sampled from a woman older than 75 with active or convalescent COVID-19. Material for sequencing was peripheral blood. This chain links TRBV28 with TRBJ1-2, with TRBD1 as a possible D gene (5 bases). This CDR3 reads CASTLNGGYGYTF. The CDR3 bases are TGTGCCAGCACACTAAACGGGGGCTATGGCTACACCTTC.